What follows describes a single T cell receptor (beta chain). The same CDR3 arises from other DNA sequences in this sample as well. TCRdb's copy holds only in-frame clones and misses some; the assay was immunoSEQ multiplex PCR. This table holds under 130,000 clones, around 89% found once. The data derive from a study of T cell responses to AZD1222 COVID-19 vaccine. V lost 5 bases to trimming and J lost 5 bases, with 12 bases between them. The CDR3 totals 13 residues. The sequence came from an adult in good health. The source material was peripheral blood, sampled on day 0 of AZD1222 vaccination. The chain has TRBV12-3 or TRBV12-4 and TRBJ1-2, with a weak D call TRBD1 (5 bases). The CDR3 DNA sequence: TGTGCCAGCAGTCCGGGGCGGGGGTATGGCTACACCTTC. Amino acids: CASSPGRGYGYTF.